This T cell receptor (beta chain) was documented in a study of OX40 agonist ivuxolimab in advanced cancers. Overall study: The dose of intravenous ivuxolimab that patients received every 2 weeks ranged from 0.01 to 10 mg/kg.

Study conclusions and caveats: Blood T cells, both CD4+ and CD8+, expanded clonally by week 6 at 0.1 to 3.0 mg/kg. Among the least clonally expanded were partial responders at 0.1-3.0 mg/kg.

Germline V CDR1 and CDR2: GTSNPN, SVGIG (reference sequence). Germline trimming cut 3 bases from V and 4 bases from J; bases unmatched to any gene: 6. The CDR3 is made up of 16 amino acids. The data were produced by immunoSEQ multiplex PCR, yet TCRdb's version contains in-frame clones alone and is incomplete. The sample yields under 70,000 clones, approximately 84% seen once. About this clone: No antigen is known for it.

Sequencing was performed on CD4+ or CD8+ T cells sorted from blood, taken in a trial of the OX40 agonist ivuxolimab. This clonotype was sampled from an adult with an advanced solid tumor such as melanoma, head and neck, liver or kidney cancer. The chain joins TRBV30 to TRBJ2-3, with 14 bases lining up with TRBD2. CDR3 DNA sequence: TGTGCCTGGAGCCAAGGGACTAGCGGGAGCGCAGATACGCAGTATTTT. Translation: CAWSQGTSGSADTQYF.